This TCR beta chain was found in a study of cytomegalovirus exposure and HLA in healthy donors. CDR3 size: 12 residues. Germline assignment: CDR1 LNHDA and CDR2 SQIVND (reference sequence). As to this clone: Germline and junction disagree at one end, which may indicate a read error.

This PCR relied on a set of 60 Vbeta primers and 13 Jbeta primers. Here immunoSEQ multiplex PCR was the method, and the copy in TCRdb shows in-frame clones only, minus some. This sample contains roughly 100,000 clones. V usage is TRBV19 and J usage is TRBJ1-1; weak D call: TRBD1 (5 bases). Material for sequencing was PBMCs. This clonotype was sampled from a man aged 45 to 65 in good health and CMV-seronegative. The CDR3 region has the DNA TGTGCCAGTATAAAGGGGAACGCTGAAGCTTTCTTT. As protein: CASIKGNAEAFF.